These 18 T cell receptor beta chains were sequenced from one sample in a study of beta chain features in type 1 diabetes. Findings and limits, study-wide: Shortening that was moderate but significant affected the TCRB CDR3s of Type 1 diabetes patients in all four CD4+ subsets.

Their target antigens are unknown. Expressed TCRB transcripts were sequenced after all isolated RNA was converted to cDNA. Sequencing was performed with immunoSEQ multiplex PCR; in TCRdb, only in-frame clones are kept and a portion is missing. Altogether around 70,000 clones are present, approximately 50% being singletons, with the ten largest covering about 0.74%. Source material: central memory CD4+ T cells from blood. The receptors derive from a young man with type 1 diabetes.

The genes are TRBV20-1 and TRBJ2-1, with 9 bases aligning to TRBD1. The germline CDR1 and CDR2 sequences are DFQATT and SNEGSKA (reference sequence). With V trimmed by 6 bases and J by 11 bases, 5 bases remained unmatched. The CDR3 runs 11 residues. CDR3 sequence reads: CSAQTGGKQFF. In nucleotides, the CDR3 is TGCAGTGCCCAGACAGGGGGGAAGCAGTTCTTC.

The CDR3 reads CASRHRDRNTGELFF. The CDR3 DNA reads as TGTGCCAGCAGACACCGGGACAGGAACACCGGGGAGCTGTTTTTT. The chain couples TRBV7-9 to TRBJ2-2; 7 bases agree with TRBD1. Germline V gene lookup returns CDR1 SEHNR and CDR2 FQNEAQ (reference sequence). CDR3 size: 15 residues. V trimming: 6 bases; J trimming: 1 base; junction bases outside the gene matches: 5.

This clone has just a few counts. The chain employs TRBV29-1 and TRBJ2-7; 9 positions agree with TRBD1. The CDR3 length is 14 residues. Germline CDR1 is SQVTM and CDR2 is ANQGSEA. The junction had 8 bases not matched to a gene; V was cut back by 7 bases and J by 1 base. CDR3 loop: CSAASGTGSYEQYF. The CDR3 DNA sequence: TGCAGCGCAGCTTCCGGGACAGGGTCCTACGAGCAGTACTTC.

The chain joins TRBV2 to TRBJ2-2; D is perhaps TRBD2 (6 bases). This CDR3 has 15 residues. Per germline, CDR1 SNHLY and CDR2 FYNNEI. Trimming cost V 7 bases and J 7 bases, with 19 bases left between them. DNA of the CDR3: TGTGCCAGCACCATATGGGGGGTCTCAGGCGGGGAGCTGTTTTTT. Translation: CASTIWGVSGGELFF.

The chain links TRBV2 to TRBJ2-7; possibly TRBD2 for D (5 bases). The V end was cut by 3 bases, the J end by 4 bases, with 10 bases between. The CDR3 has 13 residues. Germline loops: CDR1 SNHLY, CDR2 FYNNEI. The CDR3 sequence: CASSEEARYEQYF. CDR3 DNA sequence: TGTGCCAGCAGTGAGGAGGCCAGATACGAGCAGTACTTC.

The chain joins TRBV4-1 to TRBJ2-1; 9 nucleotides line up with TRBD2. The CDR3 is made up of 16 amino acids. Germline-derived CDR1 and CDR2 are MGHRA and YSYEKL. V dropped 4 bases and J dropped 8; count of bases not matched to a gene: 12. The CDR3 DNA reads TGCGCCAGCAGCCCTCTCGGGACTAGCCTCCTTGATGAGCAGTTCTTC. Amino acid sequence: CASSPLGTSLLDEQFF.

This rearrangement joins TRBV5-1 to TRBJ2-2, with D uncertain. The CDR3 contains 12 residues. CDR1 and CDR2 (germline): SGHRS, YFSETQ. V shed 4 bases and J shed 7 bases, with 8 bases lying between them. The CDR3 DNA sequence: TGCGCCAGCAGCCCTAATCGCGGGGAGCTGTTTTTT. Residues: CASSPNRGELFF.

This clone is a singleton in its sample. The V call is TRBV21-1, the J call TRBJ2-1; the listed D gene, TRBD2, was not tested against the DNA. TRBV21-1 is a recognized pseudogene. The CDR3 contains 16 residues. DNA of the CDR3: TGTGCCAGCCCCTGGGCCTTAGCGGGCGCCTACAATGAGCAGTTCTTC. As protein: CASPWALAGAYNEQFF.

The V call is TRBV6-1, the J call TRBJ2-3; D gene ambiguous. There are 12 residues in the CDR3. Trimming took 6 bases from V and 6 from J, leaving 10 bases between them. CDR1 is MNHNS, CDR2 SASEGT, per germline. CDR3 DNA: TGTGCCAGCAGCTGGCCAACGGATACGCAGTATTTT. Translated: CASSWPTDTQYF.

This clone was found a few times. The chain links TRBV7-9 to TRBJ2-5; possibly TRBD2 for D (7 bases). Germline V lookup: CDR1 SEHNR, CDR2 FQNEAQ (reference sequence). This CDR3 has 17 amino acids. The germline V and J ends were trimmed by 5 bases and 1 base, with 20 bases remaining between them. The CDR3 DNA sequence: TGTGCCAGCAGCCCCCTCCTACGGGCGGGGGCCCAAGAGACCCAGTACTTC. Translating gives CASSPLLRAGAQETQYF. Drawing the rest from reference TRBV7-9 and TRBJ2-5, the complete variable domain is DTGVSQNPRHKITKRGQNVTFRCDPISEHNRLYWYRQTLGQGPEFLTYFQNEAQLEKSRLLSDRFSAERPKGSFSTLEIQRTEQGDSAMYLCASSPLLRAGAQETQYFGPGTRLLVL.

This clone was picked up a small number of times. DNA of the CDR3: TGTGCCAGTAGTATCGCCCGGGGGAGCTCCTACAATGAGCAGTTCTTC. Translated: CASSIARGSSYNEQFF. V and J are TRBV19 and TRBJ2-1; TRBD2 is a possible D gene (6 bases). Between the trimmed V and J ends, which lost 3 bases and 0 bases, there was a span of 12 bases. The CDR3 is 16 residues long. Germline V CDR1 and CDR2: LNHDA, SQIVND (reference sequence).

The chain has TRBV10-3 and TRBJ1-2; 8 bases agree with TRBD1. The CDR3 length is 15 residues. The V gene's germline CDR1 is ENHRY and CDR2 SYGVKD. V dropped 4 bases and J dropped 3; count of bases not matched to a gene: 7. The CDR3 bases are TGTGCCATCAGTGCCCGTGTACAGGGGGACTATGGCTACACCTTC. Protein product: CAISARVQGDYGYTF.

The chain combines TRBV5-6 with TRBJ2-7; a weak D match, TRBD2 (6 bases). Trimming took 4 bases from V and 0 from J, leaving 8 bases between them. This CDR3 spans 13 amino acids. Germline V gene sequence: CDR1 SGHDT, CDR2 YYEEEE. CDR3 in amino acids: CASSRRGSYEQYF. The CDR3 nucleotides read TGTGCCAGCAGCAGGAGGGGCTCCTACGAGCAGTACTTC.

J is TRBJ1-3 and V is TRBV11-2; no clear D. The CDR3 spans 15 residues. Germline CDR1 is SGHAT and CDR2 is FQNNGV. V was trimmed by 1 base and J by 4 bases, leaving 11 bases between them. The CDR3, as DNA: TGTGCCAGCAGCTTAGGAGGTAATCCCGGAAACACCATATATTTT. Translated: CASSLGGNPGNTIYF. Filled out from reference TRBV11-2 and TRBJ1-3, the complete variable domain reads EAGVAQSPRYKIIEKRQSVAFWCNPISGHATLYWYQQILGQGPKLLIQFQNNGVVDDSQLPKDRFSAERLKGVDSTLKIQPAKLEDSAVYLCASSLGGNPGNTIYFGEGSWLTVV.

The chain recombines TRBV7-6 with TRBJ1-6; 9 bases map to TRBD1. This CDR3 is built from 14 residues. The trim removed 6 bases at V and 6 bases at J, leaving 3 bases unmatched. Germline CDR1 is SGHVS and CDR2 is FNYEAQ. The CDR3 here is CASRGDRANSPLHF. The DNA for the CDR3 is TGTGCCAGCAGAGGGGACAGGGCTAATTCACCCCTCCACTTT.

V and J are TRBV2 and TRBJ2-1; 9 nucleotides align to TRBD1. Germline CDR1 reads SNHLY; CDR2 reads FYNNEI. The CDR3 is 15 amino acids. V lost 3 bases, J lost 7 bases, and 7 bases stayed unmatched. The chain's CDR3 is CASSDAGQGTNEQFF. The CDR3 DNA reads TGTGCCAGCAGTGACGCGGGACAGGGAACAAATGAGCAGTTCTTC.

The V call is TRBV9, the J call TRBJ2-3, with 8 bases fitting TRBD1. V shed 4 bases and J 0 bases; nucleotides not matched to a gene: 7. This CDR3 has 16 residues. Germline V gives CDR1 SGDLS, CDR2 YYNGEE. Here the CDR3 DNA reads TGTGCCAGCAGCCCTTACAGGGGGATTAGCACAGATACGCAGTATTTT. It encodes CASSPYRGISTDTQYF.

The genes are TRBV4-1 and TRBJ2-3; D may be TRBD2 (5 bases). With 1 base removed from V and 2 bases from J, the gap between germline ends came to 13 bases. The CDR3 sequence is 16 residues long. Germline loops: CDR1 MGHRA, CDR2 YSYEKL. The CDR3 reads CASSQGPSGYTDTQYF. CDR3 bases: TGCGCCAGCAGCCAAGGACCCAGCGGATACACAGATACGCAGTATTTT.